This T cell receptor (beta chain) was identified in a study of T-cell memory formation after mild COVID-19. TCRdb recomputed calls from the 5' RACE reads with MiXCR, one row per CDR3 protein. Of around 390,000 distinct CDR3 sequences in the sample, approximately 15% were seen once. CDR1 and CDR2 from the germline V gene are SGHDT and YYEEEE. CDR3 length: 15 residues. V lost 0 bases, J lost 0 bases, and 7 bases lay in between. A few counts support this clonotype. The source is a man between 18 and 35 years old who had mild COVID-19 (a few samples of this study predate the infection). Cell type and time point are not known. The J gene is TRBJ1-5, the V gene TRBV5-6; the D gene is possibly TRBD1 (5 bases). The source material was PBMCs or a T cell subset sorted from them (not recorded which). CDR3 coding DNA: TGTGCCAGCAGCTTGGTAGGGGATAGCAATCAGCCCCAGCATTTT. It codes for CASSLVGDSNQPQHF.